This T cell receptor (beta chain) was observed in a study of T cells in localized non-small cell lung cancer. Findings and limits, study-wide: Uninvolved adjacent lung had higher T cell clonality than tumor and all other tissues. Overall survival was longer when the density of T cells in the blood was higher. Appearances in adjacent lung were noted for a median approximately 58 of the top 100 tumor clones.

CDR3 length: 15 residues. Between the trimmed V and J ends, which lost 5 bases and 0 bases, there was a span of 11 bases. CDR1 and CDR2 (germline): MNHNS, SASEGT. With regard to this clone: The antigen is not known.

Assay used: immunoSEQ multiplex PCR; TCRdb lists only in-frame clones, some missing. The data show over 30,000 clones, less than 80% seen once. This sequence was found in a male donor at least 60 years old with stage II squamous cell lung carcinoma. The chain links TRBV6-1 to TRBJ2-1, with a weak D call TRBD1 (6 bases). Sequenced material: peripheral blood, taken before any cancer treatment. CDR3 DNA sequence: TGTGCCAGCAGTCGAGACAGGTTCTCCTACAATGAGCAGTTCTTC. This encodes CASSRDRFSYNEQFF.